The 15 T cell receptor beta chains presented below share a single source sample, sequenced in a study of identical twins. MiXCR was run by TCRdb on the 5' RACE reads, yielding one entry per CDR3 protein. The sample lists some 710,000 distinct CDR3 sequences; around 6.1% were seen once. Sequences were obtained from naive T cells sorted from blood. The receptor set was obtained from a man aged 18-30 years in good health.

Many counts were recorded for this clonotype. The junction departs from the called germline gene at one end, perhaps through a read error. V usage is TRBV5-1 and J usage is TRBJ2-1; D not resolved. Germline loops: CDR1 SGHRS, CDR2 YFSETQ. The CDR3 is made up of 11 amino acids. DNA of the CDR3: TGCGCCAGCAGCTTGGAGGGCACCAAGGCCTTC. It translates to CASSLEGTKAF.

At least ten counts were recorded for this clonotype. This chain joins TRBV24-1 and TRBJ1-5; no definite D call. The CDR3 totals 13 residues. Trimming removed 3 bases at V and 5 bases at J, with 7 bases between. CDR1 and CDR2 from the germline V gene are KGHDR and SFDVKD. The CDR3 DNA sequence: TGTGCCACCAGTGATGCCCTAGATCAGCCCCAGCATTTT. As protein: CATSDALDQPQHF.

This clonotype was seen more than once but under ten times. Here the CDR3 DNA reads TGTGCCAGTAGTATCCCCAGGAGAGGAAACACCATATATTTT. This gives the protein CASSIPRRGNTIYF. The V and J genes are TRBV19 and TRBJ1-3, with D hard to call. The CDR3 runs to 14 residues. The ends were cut back, 3 bases at V and 4 bases at J, with 10 bases in the middle. CDR1 and CDR2 from the germline V gene are LNHDA and SQIVND (reference sequence).

This clonotype came up many times. The rearrangement links TRBV12-3 or TRBV12-4 to TRBJ2-7, with 11 bases identical to TRBD1. The trim removed 8 bases at V and 6 bases at J, leaving 9 bases unmatched. The CDR3 runs to 14 residues. CDR3 DNA sequence: TGTGCCAGCTCTTATTGGACAGGGGGCGGCGAGCAGTACTTC. As protein: CASSYWTGGGEQYF.

The chain links TRBV5-1 to TRBJ2-7, with D maybe TRBD1 (7 bases). The V gene's germline CDR1 is SGHRS and CDR2 YFSETQ. V lost 4 bases and J 3 bases, leaving 23 bases between the germline ends. The length of the CDR3 is 17 residues. The CDR3, as DNA: TGCGCCAGCAGCGAGCAAGACAGGGTTAGGGGGGACTACGAGCAGTACTTC. This sequence encodes CASSEQDRVRGDYEQYF.

This clonotype was counted ten times or more. The chain carries TRBV12-3 or TRBV12-4 and TRBJ2-5; the D gene is possibly TRBD1 (6 bases). V dropped 2 bases and J dropped 1 base, with 11 bases sitting between them. CDR3 length: 15 amino acids. CDR3 sequence: CASSLQRGGQETQYF. In DNA form, the CDR3 reads TGTGCCAGCAGTTTACAGAGAGGGGGCCAAGAGACCCAGTACTTC.

This clonotype was observed a handful of times. The chain is built from TRBV20-1 and TRBJ2-7, with TRBD1 matching 7 bases. The CDR3 sequence is 15 residues long. After removal of 0 bases from V and 2 bases from J, the junction contained 7 bases not matched to a gene. Per the germline V gene, CDR1 is DFQATT and CDR2 is SNEGSKA (reference sequence). CDR3 amino acids: CSAREPTGSPYEQYF. As DNA, the CDR3 is TGCAGTGCTAGAGAACCGACAGGGAGTCCCTACGAGCAGTACTTC.

In this sample, this clonotype turned up many times. The chain has TRBV5-1 and TRBJ2-7; D not resolved. V was trimmed by 1 base and J by 4 bases, leaving 9 bases between them. In germline, CDR1 is SGHRS, CDR2 YFSETQ. The CDR3 spans 13 residues. CDR3 nucleotides: TGCGCCAGCAGCTTGAATCAATTTTACGAGCAGTACTTC. It yields the protein CASSLNQFYEQYF.

J is TRBJ2-7 and V is TRBV27; D possibly uses TRBD1 or TRBD2 (6 bases each). Trimming cost V 3 bases and J 3 bases, with 18 bases left between them. Germline V CDR1 and CDR2: MNHEY, SMNVEV (reference sequence). This CDR3 has 16 residues. As DNA, the CDR3 is TGTGCCAGCAGTTTTGGGGGGACAAGGGGCCTCTACGAGCAGTACTTC. This sequence encodes CASSFGGTRGLYEQYF.

This clonotype has more than one count but fewer than ten. This chain links TRBV18 with TRBJ2-1; tentative D call: TRBD2 (6 bases). The CDR3 totals 15 residues. Germline CDR1 is KGHSH and CDR2 is LQKENI. V lost 2 bases and J 10 bases, leaving 18 bases between the germline ends. The CDR3 DNA follows: TGTGCCAGCTCACCAGCAAGAACGGGAGCATCGGAGCAGTTCTTC. Protein: CASSPARTGASEQFF. Supplemented by reference TRBV18 and TRBJ2-1, the full variable domain reads NAGVMQNPRHLVRRRGQEARLRCSPMKGHSHVYWYRQLPEEGLKFMVYLQKENIIDESGMPKERFSAEFPKEGPSILRIQQVVRGDSAAYFCASSPARTGASEQFFGPGTRLTVL.

This clonotype came up many times. The chain links TRBV4-2 to TRBJ1-5; 8 bases are shared with TRBD1. The CDR3 has 19 residues. Trimming took 4 bases from V and 4 from J; bases not matched to a gene: 18. Germline CDR1 LGHNA, CDR2 YNFKEQ. The CDR3 here is CASSLTLSPGTGRNQPQHF. DNA of the CDR3: TGTGCCAGCAGCCTCACACTCAGCCCCGGGACAGGCAGAAATCAGCCCCAGCATTTT.

This clonotype was observed at least ten times. The chain recombines TRBV20-1 with TRBJ2-3; D gene uncertain. The length of the CDR3 is 14 residues. Germline lookup yields CDR1 DFQATT and CDR2 SNEGSKA (reference sequence). V was trimmed by 1 base and J by 6 bases, leaving 14 bases between them. CDR3 nucleotides: TGCAGTGCTAGAGCTGGACCCCTCGGGGATACGCAGTATTTT. It is translated as CSARAGPLGDTQYF.

In its sample, this clonotype was seen once. This chain connects TRBV5-1 to TRBJ2-2; D remains ambiguous. The V and J ends lost 5 bases and 7 bases respectively, with 12 bases between them. The V gene's germline CDR1 is SGHRS and CDR2 YFSETQ. The CDR3 sequence is 13 residues long. CDR3 coding DNA: TGCGCCAGCAGAGTCGTACCGAACGGGGAGCTGTTTTTT. Its protein product is CASRVVPNGELFF.

This clonotype came up a few times. The chain joins TRBV15 to TRBJ2-3; 13 bases align to TRBD2. Germline V gene sequence: CDR1 LNHNV, CDR2 YYDKDF (reference sequence). J was trimmed by 6 bases and V by 3 bases; bases with no gene match: 6. The CDR3 runs to 16 residues. The CDR3 is CATSRQGLAGADTQYF. CDR3 bases: TGTGCCACCAGCAGGCAAGGACTAGCGGGAGCGGATACGCAGTATTTT. The entire variable domain, with the rest obtained from reference TRBV15 and TRBJ2-3, is as follows: DAMVIQNPRYQVTQFGKPVTLSCSQTLNHNVMYWYQQKSSQAPKLLFHYYDKDFNNEADTPDNFQSRRPNTSFCFLDIRSPGLGDTAMYLCATSRQGLAGADTQYFGPGTRLTVL.

This clonotype was seen a few times. The CDR3 coding sequence is TGTGCCAGCAGCAGCGAACAGGGGTTTTATAATTCACCCCTCCACTTT. Residues: CASSSEQGFYNSPLHF. This chain joins TRBV7-6 and TRBJ1-6, with TRBD1 matching 7 bases. V gave up 5 bases and J gave up 4 bases; unmatched junction bases: 8. Germline V gives CDR1 SGHVS, CDR2 FNYEAQ. The CDR3 has 16 amino acids.